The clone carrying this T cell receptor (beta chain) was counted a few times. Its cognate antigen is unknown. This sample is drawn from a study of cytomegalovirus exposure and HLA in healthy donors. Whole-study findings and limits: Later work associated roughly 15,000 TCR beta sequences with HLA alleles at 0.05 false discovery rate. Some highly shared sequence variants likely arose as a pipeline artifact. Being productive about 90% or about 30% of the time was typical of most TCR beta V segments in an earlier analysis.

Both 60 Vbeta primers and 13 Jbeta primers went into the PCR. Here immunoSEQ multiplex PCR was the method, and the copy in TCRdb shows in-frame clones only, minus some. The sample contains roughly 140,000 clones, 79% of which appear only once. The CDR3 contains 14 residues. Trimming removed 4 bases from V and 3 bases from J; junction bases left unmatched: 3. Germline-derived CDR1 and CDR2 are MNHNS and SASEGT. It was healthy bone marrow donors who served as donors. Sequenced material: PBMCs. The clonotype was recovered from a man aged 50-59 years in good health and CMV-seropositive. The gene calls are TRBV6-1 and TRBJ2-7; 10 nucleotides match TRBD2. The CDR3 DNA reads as TGTGCCAGCAGTGCACTAGCGGGGCGCTACGAGCAGTACTTC. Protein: CASSALAGRYEQYF.